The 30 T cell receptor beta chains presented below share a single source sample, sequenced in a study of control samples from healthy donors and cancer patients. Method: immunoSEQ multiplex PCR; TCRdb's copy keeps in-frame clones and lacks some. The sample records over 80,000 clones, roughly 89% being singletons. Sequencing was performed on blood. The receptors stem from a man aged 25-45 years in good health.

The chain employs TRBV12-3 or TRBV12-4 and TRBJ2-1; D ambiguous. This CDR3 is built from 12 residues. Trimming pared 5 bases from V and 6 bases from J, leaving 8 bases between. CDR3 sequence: CASSPGINEQFF. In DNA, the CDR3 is TGTGCCAGCAGTCCAGGAATCAATGAGCAGTTCTTC.

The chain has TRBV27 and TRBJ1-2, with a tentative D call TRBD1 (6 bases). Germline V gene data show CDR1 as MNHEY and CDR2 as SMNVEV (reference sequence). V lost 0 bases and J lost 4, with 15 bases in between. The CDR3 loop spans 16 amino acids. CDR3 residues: CASSLSLQGGSYGYTF. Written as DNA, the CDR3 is TGTGCCAGCAGTTTATCGTTACAGGGAGGTAGCTATGGCTACACCTTC.

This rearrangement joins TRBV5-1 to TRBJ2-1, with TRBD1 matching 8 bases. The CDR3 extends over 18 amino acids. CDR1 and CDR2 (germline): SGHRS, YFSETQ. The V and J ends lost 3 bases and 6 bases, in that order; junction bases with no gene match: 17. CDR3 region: CASSSRGPTPHGFNEQFF. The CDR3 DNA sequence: TGCGCCAGCAGCTCCAGGGGGCCCACACCCCACGGGTTCAATGAGCAGTTCTTC.

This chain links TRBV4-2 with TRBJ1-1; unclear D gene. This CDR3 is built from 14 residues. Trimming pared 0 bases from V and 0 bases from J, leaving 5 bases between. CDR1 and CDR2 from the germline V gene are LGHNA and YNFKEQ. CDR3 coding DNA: TGTGCCAGCAGCCAAGACTCGGTGAACACTGAAGCTTTCTTT. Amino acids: CASSQDSVNTEAFF.

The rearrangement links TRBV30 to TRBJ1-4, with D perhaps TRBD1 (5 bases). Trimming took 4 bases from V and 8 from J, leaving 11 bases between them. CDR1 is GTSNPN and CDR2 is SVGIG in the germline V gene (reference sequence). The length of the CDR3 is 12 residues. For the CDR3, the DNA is TGTGCCTGGAACCAGGGAGGGGAAAAACTGTTTTTT. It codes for CAWNQGGEKLFF.

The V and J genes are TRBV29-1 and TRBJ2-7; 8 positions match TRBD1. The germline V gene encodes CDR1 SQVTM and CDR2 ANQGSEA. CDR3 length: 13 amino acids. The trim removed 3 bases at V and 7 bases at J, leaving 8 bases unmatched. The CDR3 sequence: CSVEGRGLGEQYF. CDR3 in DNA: TGCAGCGTTGAGGGCAGGGGGCTGGGGGAGCAGTACTTC.

The CDR3 DNA reads TGTGCCAGCAGCCAAGAGATGATGGCTAGCGCAGATACGCAGTATTTT. This translates into CASSQEMMASADTQYF. The chain joins TRBV14 to TRBJ2-3, with D perhaps TRBD2 (6 bases). Trimming left V 0 bases short and J 4 bases short, with 14 bases between. This CDR3 spans 16 amino acids. Per germline, CDR1 SGHDN and CDR2 FVKESK.

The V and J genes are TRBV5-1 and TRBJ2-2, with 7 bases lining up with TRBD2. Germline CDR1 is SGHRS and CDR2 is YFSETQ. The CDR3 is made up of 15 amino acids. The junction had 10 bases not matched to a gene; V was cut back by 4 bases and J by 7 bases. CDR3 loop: CASSPYGLVGGELFF. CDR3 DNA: TGCGCCAGCAGCCCTTACGGACTAGTTGGCGGGGAGCTGTTTTTT.

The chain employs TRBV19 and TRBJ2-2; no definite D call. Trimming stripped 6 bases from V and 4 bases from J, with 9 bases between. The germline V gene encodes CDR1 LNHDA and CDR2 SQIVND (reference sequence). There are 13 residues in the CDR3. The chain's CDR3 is CASRQGSTGELFF. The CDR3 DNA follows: TGTGCCAGTAGACAAGGGTCCACCGGGGAGCTGTTTTTT.

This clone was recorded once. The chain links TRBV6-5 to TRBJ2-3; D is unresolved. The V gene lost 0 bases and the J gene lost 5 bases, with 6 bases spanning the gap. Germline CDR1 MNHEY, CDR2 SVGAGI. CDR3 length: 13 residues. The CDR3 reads CASSYSWRDTQYF. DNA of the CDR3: TGTGCCAGCAGTTACTCATGGAGAGATACGCAGTATTTT.

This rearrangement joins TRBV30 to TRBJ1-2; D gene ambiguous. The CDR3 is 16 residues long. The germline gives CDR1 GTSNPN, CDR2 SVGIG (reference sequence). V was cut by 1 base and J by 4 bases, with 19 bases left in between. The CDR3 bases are TGTGCCTGGAGTGGAGGGTTCGGAAAAGTCCTCTATGGCTACACCTTC. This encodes CAWSGGFGKVLYGYTF.

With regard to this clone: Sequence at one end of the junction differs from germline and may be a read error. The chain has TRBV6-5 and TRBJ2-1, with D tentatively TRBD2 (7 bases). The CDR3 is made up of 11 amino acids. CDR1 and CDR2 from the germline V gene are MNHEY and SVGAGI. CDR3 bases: TGTGCCAGCACGGGGGGCGGGGGTGTGATCTTC. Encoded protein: CASTGGGGVIF.

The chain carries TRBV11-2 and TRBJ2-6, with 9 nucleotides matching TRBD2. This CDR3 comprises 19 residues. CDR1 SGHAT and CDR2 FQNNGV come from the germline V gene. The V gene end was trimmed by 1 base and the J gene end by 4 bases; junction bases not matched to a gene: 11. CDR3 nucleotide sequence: TGTGCCAGCAGCTTAGTCCGCCTAGCGGGATTTACAGGGGCCAACGTCCTGACTTTC. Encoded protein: CASSLVRLAGFTGANVLTF.

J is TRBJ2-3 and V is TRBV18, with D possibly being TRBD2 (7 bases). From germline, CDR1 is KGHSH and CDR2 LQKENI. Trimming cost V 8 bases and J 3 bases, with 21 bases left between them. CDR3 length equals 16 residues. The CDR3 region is CASITRGGGQTDTQYF. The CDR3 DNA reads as TGTGCCAGCATCACTCGCGGCGGGGGCCAGACAGATACGCAGTATTTT.

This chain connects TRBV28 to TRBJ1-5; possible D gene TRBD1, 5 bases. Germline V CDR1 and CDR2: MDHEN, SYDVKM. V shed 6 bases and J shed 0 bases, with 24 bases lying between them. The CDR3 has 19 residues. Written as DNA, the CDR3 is TGTGCCAGCAGAGAGGGACGGTCCAGCCCCAGTTATAGCAATCAGCCCCAGCATTTT. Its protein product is CASREGRSSPSYSNQPQHF.

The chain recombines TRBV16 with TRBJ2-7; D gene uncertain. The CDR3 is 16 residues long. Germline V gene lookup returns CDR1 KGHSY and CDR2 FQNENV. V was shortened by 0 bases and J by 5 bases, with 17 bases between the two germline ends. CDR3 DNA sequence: TGTGCCAGCAGCCAATCCCTTTGGACCGAAAGCAACGAGCAGTACTTC. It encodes CASSQSLWTESNEQYF.

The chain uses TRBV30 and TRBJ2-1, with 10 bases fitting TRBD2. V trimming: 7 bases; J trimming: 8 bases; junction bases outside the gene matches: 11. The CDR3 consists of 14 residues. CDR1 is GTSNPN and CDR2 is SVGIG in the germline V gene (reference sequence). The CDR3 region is CALLKAGGPHEQFF. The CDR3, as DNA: TGTGCCTTGCTCAAAGCGGGGGGGCCACATGAGCAGTTCTTC.

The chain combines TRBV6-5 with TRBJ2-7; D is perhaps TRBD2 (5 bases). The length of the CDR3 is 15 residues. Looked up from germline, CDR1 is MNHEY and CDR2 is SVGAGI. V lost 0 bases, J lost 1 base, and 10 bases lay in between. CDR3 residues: CASSYSVRDSYEQYF. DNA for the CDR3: TGTGCCAGCAGTTACTCGGTACGGGATTCCTACGAGCAGTACTTC.

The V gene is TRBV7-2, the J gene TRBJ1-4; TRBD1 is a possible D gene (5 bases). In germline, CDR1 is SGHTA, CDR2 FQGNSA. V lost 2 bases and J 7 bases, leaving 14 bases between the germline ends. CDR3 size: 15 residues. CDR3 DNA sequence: TGTGCCAGCAGCTTATCAGGGATCGCGGCTGAAAAACTGTTTTTT. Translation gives CASSLSGIAAEKLFF.

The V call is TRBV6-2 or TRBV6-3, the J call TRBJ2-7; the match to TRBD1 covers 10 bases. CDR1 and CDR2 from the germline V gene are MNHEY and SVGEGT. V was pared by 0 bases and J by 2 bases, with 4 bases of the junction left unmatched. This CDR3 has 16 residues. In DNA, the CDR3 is TGTGCCAGCAGTTACTCCGGGACAGGGGCCCCCTACGAGCAGTACTTC. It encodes CASSYSGTGAPYEQYF.

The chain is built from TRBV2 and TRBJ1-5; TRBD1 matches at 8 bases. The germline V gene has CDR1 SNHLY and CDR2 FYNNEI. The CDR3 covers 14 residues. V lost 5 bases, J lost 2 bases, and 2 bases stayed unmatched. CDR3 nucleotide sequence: TGTGCCAGCAGTCCGGACAGGGGCAATCAGCCCCAGCATTTT. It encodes CASSPDRGNQPQHF.

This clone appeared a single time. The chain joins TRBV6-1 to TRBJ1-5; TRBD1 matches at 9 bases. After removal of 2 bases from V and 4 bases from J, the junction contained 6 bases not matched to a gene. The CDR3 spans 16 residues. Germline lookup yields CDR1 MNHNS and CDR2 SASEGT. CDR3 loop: CASSEQDRGGNQPQHF. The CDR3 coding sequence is TGTGCCAGCAGTGAACAGGACAGGGGTGGGAATCAGCCCCAGCATTTT.

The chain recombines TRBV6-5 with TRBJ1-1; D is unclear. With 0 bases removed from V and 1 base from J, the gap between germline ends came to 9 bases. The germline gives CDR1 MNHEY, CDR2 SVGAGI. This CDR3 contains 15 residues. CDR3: CASSYSLSWNTEAFF. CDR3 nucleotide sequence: TGTGCCAGCAGTTACTCACTTTCGTGGAACACTGAAGCTTTCTTT.

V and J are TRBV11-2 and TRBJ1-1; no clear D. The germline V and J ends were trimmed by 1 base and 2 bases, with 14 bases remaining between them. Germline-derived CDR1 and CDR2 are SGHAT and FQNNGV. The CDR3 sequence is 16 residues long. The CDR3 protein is CASSLVAGRSNTEAFF. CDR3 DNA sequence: TGTGCCAGCAGCTTAGTGGCCGGGAGATCTAACACTGAAGCTTTCTTT.

The CDR3 coding sequence is TGTGCCAGTAGTGGGGGACGGTTGAACACTGAAGCTTTCTTT. Amino acid sequence: CASSGGRLNTEAFF. The V and J genes are TRBV19 and TRBJ1-1; perhaps TRBD1 as D (5 bases). CDR1 and CDR2 (germline): LNHDA, SQIVND (reference sequence). CDR3 length equals 14 residues. V dropped 5 bases and J dropped 0 bases, with 10 bases sitting between them.

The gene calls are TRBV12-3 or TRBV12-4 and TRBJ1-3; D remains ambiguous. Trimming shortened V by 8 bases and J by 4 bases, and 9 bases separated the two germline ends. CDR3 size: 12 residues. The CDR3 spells CASAVAGNTIYF. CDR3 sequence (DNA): TGTGCCAGCGCAGTGGCCGGAAACACCATATATTTT.

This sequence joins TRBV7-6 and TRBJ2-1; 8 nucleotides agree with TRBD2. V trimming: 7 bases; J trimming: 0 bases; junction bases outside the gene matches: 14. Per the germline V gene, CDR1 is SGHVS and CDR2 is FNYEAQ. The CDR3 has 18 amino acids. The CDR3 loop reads CASTPVGGAGTSYNEQFF. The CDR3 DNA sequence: TGTGCCAGCACCCCGGTCGGGGGGGCGGGAACCTCCTACAATGAGCAGTTCTTC.

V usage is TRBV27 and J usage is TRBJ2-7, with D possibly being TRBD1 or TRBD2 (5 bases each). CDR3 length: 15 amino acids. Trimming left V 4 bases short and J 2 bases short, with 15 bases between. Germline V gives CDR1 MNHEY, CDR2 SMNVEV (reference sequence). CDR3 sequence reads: CASSSPGTLPYEQYF. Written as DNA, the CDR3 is TGTGCCAGCAGTTCCCCCGGGACGCTTCCCTACGAGCAGTACTTC.

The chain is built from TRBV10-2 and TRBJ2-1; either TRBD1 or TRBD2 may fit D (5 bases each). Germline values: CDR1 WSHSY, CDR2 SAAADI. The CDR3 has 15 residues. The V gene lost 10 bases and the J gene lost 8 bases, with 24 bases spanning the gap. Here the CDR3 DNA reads TGCGCCACCCAAATCAACCGGGACGCAATTGATGAGCAGTTCTTC. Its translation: CATQINRDAIDEQFF.

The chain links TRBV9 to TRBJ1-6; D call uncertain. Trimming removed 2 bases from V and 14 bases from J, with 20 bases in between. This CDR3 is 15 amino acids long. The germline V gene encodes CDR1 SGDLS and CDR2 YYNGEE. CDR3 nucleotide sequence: TGTGCCAGCAGCGTTAGTTCTGGGAGCCCCTTCACCCTCCACTTT. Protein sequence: CASSVSSGSPFTLHF.